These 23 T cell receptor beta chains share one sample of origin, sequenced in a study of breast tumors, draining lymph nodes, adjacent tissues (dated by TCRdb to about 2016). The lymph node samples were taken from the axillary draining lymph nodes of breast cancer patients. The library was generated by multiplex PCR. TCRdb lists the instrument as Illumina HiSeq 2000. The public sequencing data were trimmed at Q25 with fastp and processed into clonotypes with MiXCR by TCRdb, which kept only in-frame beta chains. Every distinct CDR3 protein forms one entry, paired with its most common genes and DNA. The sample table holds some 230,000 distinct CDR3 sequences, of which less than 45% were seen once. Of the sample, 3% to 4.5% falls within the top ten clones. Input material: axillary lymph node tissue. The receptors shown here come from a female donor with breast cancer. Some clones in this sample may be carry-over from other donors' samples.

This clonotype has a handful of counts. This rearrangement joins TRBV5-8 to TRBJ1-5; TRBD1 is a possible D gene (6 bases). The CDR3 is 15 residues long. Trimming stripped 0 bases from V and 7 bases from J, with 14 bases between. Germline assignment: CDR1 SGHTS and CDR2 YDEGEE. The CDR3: CASSLDMGGPQPQHF. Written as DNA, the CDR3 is TGTGCCAGCAGCTTGGACATGGGGGGCCCCCAGCCCCAGCATTTT.

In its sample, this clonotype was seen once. The CDR3 sequence: CASRLQGLANTEAFF. CDR3 DNA: TGTGCCAGTAGACTACAGGGATTGGCGAACACTGAAGCTTTCTTT. J is TRBJ1-1 and V is TRBV19, with D maybe TRBD1 (6 bases). Trimming took off 6 bases at V and 1 base at J, with 15 bases between the two ends. Looked up from germline, CDR1 is LNHDA and CDR2 is SQIVND (reference sequence). The CDR3 is 15 amino acids.

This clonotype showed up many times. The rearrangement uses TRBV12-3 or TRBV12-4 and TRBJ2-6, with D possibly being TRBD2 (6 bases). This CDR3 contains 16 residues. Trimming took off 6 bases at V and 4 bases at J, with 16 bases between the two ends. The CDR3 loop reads CASRPTRGKGANVLTF. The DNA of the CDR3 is TGTGCCAGCAGACCTACTCGCGGGAAGGGGGCCAACGTCCTGACTTTC.

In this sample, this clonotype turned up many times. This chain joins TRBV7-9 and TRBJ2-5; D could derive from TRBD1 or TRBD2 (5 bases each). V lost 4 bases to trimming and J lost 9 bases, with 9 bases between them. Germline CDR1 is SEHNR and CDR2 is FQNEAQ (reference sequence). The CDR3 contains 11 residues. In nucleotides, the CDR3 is TGTGCCAGCAGCTCATTGGGGGCCCAGTACTTC. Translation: CASSSLGAQYF.

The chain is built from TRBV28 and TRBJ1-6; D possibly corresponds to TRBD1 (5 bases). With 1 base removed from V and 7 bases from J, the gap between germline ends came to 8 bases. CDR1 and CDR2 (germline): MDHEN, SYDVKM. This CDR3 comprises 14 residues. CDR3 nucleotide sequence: TGTGCCAGCAGTTTATCGCGGGGGAATTCACCCCTCCACTTT. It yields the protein CASSLSRGNSPLHF.

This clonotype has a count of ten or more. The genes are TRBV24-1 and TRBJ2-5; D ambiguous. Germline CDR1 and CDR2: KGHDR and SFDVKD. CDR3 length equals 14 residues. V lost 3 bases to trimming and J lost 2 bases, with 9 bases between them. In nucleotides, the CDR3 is TGTGCCACCAGTGATCCCAGTCAGCAAGAGACCCAGTACTTC. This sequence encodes CATSDPSQQETQYF.

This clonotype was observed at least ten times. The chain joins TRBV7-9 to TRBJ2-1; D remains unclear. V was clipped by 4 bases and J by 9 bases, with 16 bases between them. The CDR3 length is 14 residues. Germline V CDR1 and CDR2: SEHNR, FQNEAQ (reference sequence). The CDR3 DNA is TGTGCCAGCAGCTCCCGACAAATCGCGGTTGAGCAGTTCTTC. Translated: CASSSRQIAVEQFF.

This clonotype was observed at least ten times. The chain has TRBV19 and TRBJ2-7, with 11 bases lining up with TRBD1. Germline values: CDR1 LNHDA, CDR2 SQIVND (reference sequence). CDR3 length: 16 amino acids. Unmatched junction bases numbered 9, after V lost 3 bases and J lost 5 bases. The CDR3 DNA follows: TGTGCCAGTAGTATGTTCTGGGGGGACAGGGGGGACGAGCAGTACTTC. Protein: CASSMFWGDRGDEQYF.

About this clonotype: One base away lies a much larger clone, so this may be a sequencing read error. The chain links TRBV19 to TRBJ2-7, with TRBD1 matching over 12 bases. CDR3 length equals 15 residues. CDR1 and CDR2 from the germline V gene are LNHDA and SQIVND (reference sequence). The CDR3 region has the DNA TGTGCCAGTAGTCTCGGGACAGGGGGCTCCCACGAGCAGTACTTC. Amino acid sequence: CASSLGTGGSHEQYF. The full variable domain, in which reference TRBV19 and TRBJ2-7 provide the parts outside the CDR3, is DGGITQSPKYLFRKEGQNVTLSCEQNLNHDAMYWYRQDPGQGLRLIYYSQIVNDFQKGDIAEGYSVSREKKESFPLTVTSAQKNPTAFYLCASSLGTGGSHEQYFGPGTRLTVT.

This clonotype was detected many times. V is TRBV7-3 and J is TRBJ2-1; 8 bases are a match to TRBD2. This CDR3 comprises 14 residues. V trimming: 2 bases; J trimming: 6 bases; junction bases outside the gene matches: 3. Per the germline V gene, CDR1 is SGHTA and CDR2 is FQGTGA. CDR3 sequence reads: CASSLAGGLNEQFF. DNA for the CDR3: TGTGCCAGCAGCTTAGCGGGAGGCCTCAATGAGCAGTTCTTC.

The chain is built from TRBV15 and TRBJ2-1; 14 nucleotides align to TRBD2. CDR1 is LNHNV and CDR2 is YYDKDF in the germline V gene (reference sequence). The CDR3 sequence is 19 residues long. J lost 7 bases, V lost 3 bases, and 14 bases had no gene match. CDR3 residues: CATSRACTTGLAGDNEQFF. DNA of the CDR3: TGTGCCACCAGCAGGGCATGCACCACGGGACTAGCGGGAGATAATGAGCAGTTCTTC.

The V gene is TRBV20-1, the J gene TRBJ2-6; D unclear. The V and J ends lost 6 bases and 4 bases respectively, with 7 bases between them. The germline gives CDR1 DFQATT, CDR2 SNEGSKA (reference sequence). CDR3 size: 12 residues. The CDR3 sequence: CSAYEGANVLTF. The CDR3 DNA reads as TGCAGTGCATATGAGGGGGCCAACGTCCTGACTTTC.

In DNA, the CDR3 is TGTGCCAGCAGCCCCTTTCGCAACTCCTACGAGCAGTACTTC. Its protein product is CASSPFRNSYEQYF. This sequence joins TRBV27 and TRBJ2-7; D remains ambiguous. The length of the CDR3 is 14 residues. Germline CDR1 reads MNHEY; CDR2 reads SMNVEV (reference sequence). V was pared by 6 bases and J by 0 bases, with 12 bases between.

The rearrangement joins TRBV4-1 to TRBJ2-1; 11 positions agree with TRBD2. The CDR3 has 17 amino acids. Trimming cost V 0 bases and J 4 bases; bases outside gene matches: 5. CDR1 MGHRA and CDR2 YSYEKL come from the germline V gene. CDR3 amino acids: CASSQETGLAEYNEQFF. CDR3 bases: TGCGCCAGCAGCCAAGAAACGGGACTAGCGGAGTACAATGAGCAGTTCTTC.

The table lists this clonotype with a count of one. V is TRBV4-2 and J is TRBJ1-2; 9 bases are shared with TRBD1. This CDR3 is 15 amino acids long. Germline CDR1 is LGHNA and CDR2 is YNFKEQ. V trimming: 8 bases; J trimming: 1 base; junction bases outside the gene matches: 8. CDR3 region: CASHLGTGLNYGYTF. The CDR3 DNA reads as TGTGCCAGCCACCTAGGGACAGGGCTTAACTATGGCTACACCTTC.

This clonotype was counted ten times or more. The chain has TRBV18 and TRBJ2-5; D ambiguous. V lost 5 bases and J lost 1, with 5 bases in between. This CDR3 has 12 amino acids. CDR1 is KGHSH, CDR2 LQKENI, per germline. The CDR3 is CASSMIQETQYF. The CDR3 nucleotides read TGTGCCAGCTCAATGATCCAAGAGACCCAGTACTTC.

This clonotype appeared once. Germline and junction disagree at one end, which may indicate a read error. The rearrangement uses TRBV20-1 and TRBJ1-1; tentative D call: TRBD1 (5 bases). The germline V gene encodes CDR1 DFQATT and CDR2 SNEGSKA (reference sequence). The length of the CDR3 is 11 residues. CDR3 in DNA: TGCAGTGCTAGAAGGGGAGAGAGGGATTCCTTT. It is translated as CSARRGERDSF.

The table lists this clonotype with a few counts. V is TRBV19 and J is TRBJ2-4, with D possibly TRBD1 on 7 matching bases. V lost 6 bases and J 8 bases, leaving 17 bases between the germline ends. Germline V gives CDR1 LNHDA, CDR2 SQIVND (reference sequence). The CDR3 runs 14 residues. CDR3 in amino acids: CASSAGQSRDIQYF. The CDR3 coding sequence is TGTGCCAGTAGCGCGGGACAGAGCCGGGACATTCAGTACTTC.

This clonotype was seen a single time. The CDR3 protein is CASIAQGTEGYGYTIYF. CDR3 sequence (DNA): TGTGCCAGTATCGCCCAAGGGACAGAGGGATATGGCTACACCATATATTTT. This chain joins TRBV19 and TRBJ1-3, with 7 positions matching TRBD1. Per the germline V gene, CDR1 is LNHDA and CDR2 is SQIVND (reference sequence). V shed 7 bases and J 8 bases; nucleotides not matched to a gene: 20. The CDR3 is made up of 17 amino acids. Variable domain in full (rest from reference TRBV19 and TRBJ1-3): DGGITQSPKYLFRKEGQNVTLSCEQNLNHDAMYWYRQDPGQGLRLIYYSQIVNDFQKGDIAEGYSVSREKKESFPLTVTSAQKNPTAFYLCASIAQGTEGYGYTIYFGEGSWLTVV.

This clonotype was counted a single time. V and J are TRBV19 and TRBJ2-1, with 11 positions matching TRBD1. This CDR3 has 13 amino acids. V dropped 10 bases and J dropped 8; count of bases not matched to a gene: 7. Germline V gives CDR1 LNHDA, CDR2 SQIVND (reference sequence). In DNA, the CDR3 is TGTGCCACCAGTGGGACAGGGGGTCATGAGCAGTTCTTC. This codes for CATSGTGGHEQFF.

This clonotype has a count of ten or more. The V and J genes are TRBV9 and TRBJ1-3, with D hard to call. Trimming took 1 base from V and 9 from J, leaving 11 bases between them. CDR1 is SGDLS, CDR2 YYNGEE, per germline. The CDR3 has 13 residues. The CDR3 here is CASSVSGEGTIYF. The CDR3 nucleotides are TGTGCCAGCAGCGTAAGTGGGGAAGGCACCATATATTTT.

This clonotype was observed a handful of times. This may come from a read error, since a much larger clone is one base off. The CDR3 loop is CSARVLGRTATQYF. CDR3 DNA: TGCAGTGCTAGAGTTCTGGGTCGCACAGCTACGCAGTATTTT. This chain links TRBV20-1 with TRBJ2-3; D remains ambiguous. CDR3 length: 14 amino acids. Looked up from germline, CDR1 is DFQATT and CDR2 is SNEGSKA (reference sequence).

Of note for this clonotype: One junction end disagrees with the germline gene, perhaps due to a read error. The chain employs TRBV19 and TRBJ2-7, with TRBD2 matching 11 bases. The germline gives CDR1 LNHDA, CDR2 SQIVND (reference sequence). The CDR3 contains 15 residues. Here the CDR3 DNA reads TGTGCCAGCAGTACTAGCGGGAGTACATCCTACGAGCAGTACTTC. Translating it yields CASSTSGSTSYEQYF.